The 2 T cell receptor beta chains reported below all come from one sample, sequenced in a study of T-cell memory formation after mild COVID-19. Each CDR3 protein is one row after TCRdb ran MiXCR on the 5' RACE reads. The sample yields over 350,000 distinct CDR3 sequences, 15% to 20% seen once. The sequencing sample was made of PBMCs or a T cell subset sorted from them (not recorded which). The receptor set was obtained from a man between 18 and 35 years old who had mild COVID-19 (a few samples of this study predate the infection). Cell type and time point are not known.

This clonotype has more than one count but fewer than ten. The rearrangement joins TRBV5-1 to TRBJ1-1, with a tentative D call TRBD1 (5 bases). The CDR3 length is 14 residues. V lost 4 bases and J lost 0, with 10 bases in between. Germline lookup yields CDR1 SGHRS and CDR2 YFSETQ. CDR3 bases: TGCGCCAGCAGCATAGGGACGGTGAACACTGAAGCTTTCTTT. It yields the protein CASSIGTVNTEAFF.

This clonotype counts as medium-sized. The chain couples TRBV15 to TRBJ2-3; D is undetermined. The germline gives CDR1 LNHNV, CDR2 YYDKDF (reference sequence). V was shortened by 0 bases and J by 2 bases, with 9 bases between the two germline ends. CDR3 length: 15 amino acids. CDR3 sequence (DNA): TGTGCCACCAGCAGAGATGGACGCCCCACAGATACGCAGTATTTT. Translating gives CATSRDGRPTDTQYF.